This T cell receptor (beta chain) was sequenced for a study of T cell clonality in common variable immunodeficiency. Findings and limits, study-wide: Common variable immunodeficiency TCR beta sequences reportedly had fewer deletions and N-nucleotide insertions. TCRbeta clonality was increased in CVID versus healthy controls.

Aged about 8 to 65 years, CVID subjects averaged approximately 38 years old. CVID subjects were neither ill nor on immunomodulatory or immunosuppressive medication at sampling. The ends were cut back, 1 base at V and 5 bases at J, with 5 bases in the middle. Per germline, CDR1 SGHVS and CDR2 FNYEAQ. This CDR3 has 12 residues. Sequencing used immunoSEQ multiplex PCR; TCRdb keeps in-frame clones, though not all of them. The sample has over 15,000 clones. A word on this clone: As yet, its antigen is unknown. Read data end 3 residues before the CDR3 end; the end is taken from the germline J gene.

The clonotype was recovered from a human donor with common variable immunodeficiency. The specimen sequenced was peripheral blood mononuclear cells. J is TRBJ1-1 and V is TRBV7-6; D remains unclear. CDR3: CASSLGATEAFF. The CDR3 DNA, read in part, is TGTGCCAGCAGCTTAGGGGCAACTGAA.